The clone carrying this TCR beta chain was observed at least ten times. The target antigen is unknown. The record originates from a study of shared clonotypes between healthy human individuals. Overall study context: The donor group consisted of a couple of women and three men, aged 18 to 49. Study-level results: Rarefaction gave evidence that sorted-subset sequencing remained incomplete despite large depth.

Assay execution proceeded at the deep level. Using immunoSEQ multiplex PCR, the repertoire was profiled, and TCRdb retains in-frame clones only, with some absent. The table lists about 680,000 clones, 73% of them singletons. The sequence was collected from a woman under 40 in good health. Specimen: memory CD4+ T cells sorted from blood. Subset meaning: CD45RA-negative fraction.

The CDR3 loop is CASSDLRVHEQYF. CDR3 in DNA: TGTGCCAGCAGTGATCTTCGGGTCCACGAGCAGTACTTC. The J gene is TRBJ2-7, the V gene TRBV2; D uncertain. Trimming stripped 3 bases from V and 5 bases from J, with 11 bases between. The CDR3 length is 13 residues. Germline CDR1 reads SNHLY; CDR2 reads FYNNEI. The variable domain in full, completed from reference TRBV2 and TRBJ2-7, reads EPEVTQTPSHQVTQMGQEVILRCVPISNHLYFYWYRQILGQKVEFLVSFYNNEISEKSEIFDDQFSVERPDGSNFTLKIRSTKLEDSAMYFCASSDLRVHEQYFGPGTRLTVT.